A selection of T cell receptor beta chains follows, all from one sample in a study of T cell repertoires in cytomegalovirus infection. These receptors have no identified antigens. TCRdb fed the reads into MiXCR, producing one record per CDR3 protein. The table lists over 250,000 distinct CDR3 sequences, 22% of them singletons. This specimen was cultured PBMCs, taken from culture after CMV antigen stimulation. These receptor sequences come from a human donor in good health (CMV status not recorded). Some clones in this sample may be carry-over from other donors' samples. Each CDR3 is given with its conserved first and last residue. The order of the fields is J gene, clone size, V gene, D gene, CDR3 DNA, CDR3 protein. A D gene is named only where the DNA matches it firmly. Clone size is not always given. Where it is, it says once, few, many or a class for expanded clones.

TRBJ2-3,many,TRBV6-1,-,TGTGCCAGCAGTGAAAGTGGGGAAAAAGATACGCAGTATTTT,CASSESGEKDTQYF
TRBJ1-1,-,TRBV6-1,-,TGTGCCAGCAGTGAGGACCCGAGCACTGAAGCTTTCTTT,CASSEDPSTEAFF
TRBJ2-3,few,TRBV10-3,-,TGTGCCATCAGTGAGGGGCGCCCCGCAGATACGCAGTATTTT,CAISEGRPADTQYF
TRBJ2-5,-,TRBV7-9,-,TGTGCCAGCAGCTCTATTTATTGGGAGACCCAGTACTTC,CASSSIYWETQYF
TRBJ1-2,many,TRBV12-3/TRBV12-4,-,TGTGCCAGCAGTTTAGAAGGGTCTGGTAACTATGGCTACACCTTC,CASSLEGSGNYGYTF
TRBJ2-1,-,TRBV27,TRBD2,TGTGCCAGCAGTTTATCTGGCGGGAGGGCCTCCTACAATGAGCAGTTCTTC,CASSLSGGRASYNEQFF
TRBJ1-3,-,TRBV7-4,-,TGTGCCAGCAGCTTAGGCGGCCCGAGCTCTGGAAACACCATATATTTT,CASSLGGPSSGNTIYF
TRBJ1-5,-,TRBV28,-,TGTGCCAGCTGGACAGGCAATCAGCCCCAGCATTTT,CASWTGNQPQHF
TRBJ1-1,few,TRBV12-3/TRBV12-4,-,TGTGCCAGCAGTAACTCAGGGAGTCAAGCTTTCTTT,CASSNSGSQAFF
TRBJ2-7,many,TRBV7-2,TRBD1,TGTGCCAGCAGCCAAACTGTCGGACAGGGAAACGAGCAGTACTTC,CASSQTVGQGNEQYF
TRBJ1-1,many,TRBV7-9,TRBD1,TGTGCCAGCAGCTTGAGGACAGGGGCGGCTTTCTTT,CASSLRTGAAFF
TRBJ2-5,-,TRBV27,TRBD1,TGTGCCAGCAGTTTACGAAGGACAGGGGAAGAGACCCAGTACTTC,CASSLRRTGEETQYF
TRBJ1-4,many,TRBV7-2,-,TGTGCCAGCAGCTTTAGACATGGTGAAAAACTGTTTTTT,CASSFRHGEKLFF
TRBJ1-3,-,TRBV12-3/TRBV12-4,TRBD1,TGTGCCAGCATCTTAGGACAGGGGGCGTTTTACTCTGGAAACACCATATATTTT,CASILGQGAFYSGNTIYF
TRBJ2-2,few,TRBV30,-,TGTGCCTGGAAATTTACCGGGGAGCTGTTTTTT,CAWKFTGELFF
TRBJ1-1,-,TRBV14,-,TGTGCCAGCAGCCCTTTGGCCACGAACACTGAAGCTTTCTTT,CASSPLATNTEAFF
TRBJ1-1,few,TRBV5-1,-,TGCGCCAGCAGCCCGGACCCCCGTTCGGAAGCTTTCTTT,CASSPDPRSEAFF
TRBJ2-7,many,TRBV7-9,TRBD1,TGTGCCAGCAGCTCCCGGGACAGTTCCTACGAGCAGTACTTC,CASSSRDSSYEQYF
TRBJ2-1,-,TRBV6-2/TRBV6-3,-,TGTGCCAGCAATAGACAGACGGCATACAATGAGCAGTTCTTC,CASNRQTAYNEQFF
TRBJ2-7,-,TRBV6-2/TRBV6-3,-,TGTGCCAGCAGTTACTCGACAGAGGACACCTCTCACTACGAGCAGTACTTC,CASSYSTEDTSHYEQYF
TRBJ2-5,-,TRBV11-2,-,TGTGCCAGCAGCTTAGGGCCGTCACAGCATGAAGAGACCCAGTACTTC,CASSLGPSQHEETQYF
TRBJ2-5,-,TRBV6-2/TRBV6-3,-,TGTGCCAGCAGTTACCTGGACCCTCAAGAGACCCAGTACTTC,CASSYLDPQETQYF
TRBJ1-3,many,TRBV18,-,TGTGCCAGCTCACCAACGGCAGGCAAATCTGGAAACACCATATATTTT,CASSPTAGKSGNTIYF
TRBJ1-5,-,TRBV5-5,-,TGTGCCAGCAGCCCTGACCCGGGTCTCAACCAACAGCCCCAGCATTTT,CASSPDPGLNQQPQHF
TRBJ2-5,-,TRBV7-8,-,TGTGCCAGCAGCTTCGACTACCAAGAGACCCAGTACTTC,CASSFDYQETQYF
TRBJ2-3,-,TRBV2,-,TGTGCCAGCAGGGGAAGGGCCCTTTATAGGACAGATACGCAGTATTTT,CASRGRALYRTDTQYF
TRBJ2-3,many,TRBV2,TRBD2,TGTGCAAACAGCAAGACTAGCGGTACAGATACGCAGTATTTT,CANSKTSGTDTQYF
TRBJ2-7,-,TRBV27,-,TGTGCCAGCAGTTTCAGGAGAAACTCCTACGAGCAGTACTTC,CASSFRRNSYEQYF
TRBJ1-2,few,TRBV4-1,-,TGCGCCAGCAGCCAAGGGGCTTCGGGGGACTACTATGGCTACACCTTC,CASSQGASGDYYGYTF
TRBJ2-1,many,TRBV19,TRBD2,TGTGCCAGTAGCGGGACTAGCGGGATAGCGTCCTACAATGAGCAGTTCTTC,CASSGTSGIASYNEQFF
TRBJ1-6,-,TRBV19,-,TGTGCCAGTAAAGCAGGGTTTGGGAATTCACCCCTCCACTTT,CASKAGFGNSPLHF
TRBJ2-1,many,TRBV7-2,TRBD2,TGTGCCAGCAGCTTAGTCGGTGGGAGGGCAGTCGATGAGCAGTTCTTC,CASSLVGGRAVDEQFF
TRBJ2-3,many,TRBV27,-,TGTGCCAGCAGTTTCCTAGGTGAAGGTACGCAGTATTTT,CASSFLGEGTQYF
TRBJ2-5,many,TRBV7-8,TRBD2,TGTGCCAGCAGCTTCCTTCCGGGACTAGCGGGAGTCGGGGAGACCCAGTACTTC,CASSFLPGLAGVGETQYF
TRBJ1-2,-,TRBV7-2,-,TGTGCCAGCATAGGGGAGCCGTCTAACTATGGCTACACCTTC,CASIGEPSNYGYTF
TRBJ2-7,many,TRBV7-2,TRBD2,TGTGCCAGCAGCTTTCAGACTAGCGGGAATGACGAGCAGTACTTC,CASSFQTSGNDEQYF
TRBJ2-1,few,TRBV29-1,-,TGCAGCGCGAATCCGACAATCCCTACGGGGGAGCAGTTCTTC,CSANPTIPTGEQFF
TRBJ2-1,-,TRBV5-1,-,TGCGCCAGCAGCACTTCCGGGACTCCGAAACTCTACAATGAGCAGTTCTTC,CASSTSGTPKLYNEQFF
TRBJ2-1,many,TRBV12-3/TRBV12-4,TRBD2,TGTGCCAGCAGTTTGAGTGGGCCGGGACTAGCGGGACTACGCTCCTACAATGAGCAGTTCTTC,CASSLSGPGLAGLRSYNEQFF
TRBJ2-4,-,TRBV29-1,-,TGCACCGGGGCCAAAAACATTCAGTACTTC,CTGAKNIQYF
TRBJ2-2,few,TRBV28,-,TGTGCCAGCAGTGCCGGGGGTCAAGGGGCGGCCGGGGAGCTGTTTTTT,CASSAGGQGAAGELFF
TRBJ2-2,few,TRBV4-3,-,TGCGCCAGCAGCCGATTCCCGGGCCCAACTACCGGGGAGCTGTTTTTT,CASSRFPGPTTGELFF
TRBJ1-5,many,TRBV7-9,TRBD1,TGTGCCAGCAGCTTAACGGGGGACAGGGGTCAGCCCCAGCATTTT,CASSLTGDRGQPQHF
TRBJ2-3,-,TRBV4-1,-,TGTGCCAGCAGCCAATCGAGGGGGGCAGATACGCAGTATTTT,CASSQSRGADTQYF
TRBJ1-5,-,TRBV6-2/TRBV6-3,-,TGTGCCAGCAGTTCAGGACTTTACGGTAATCAGCCCCAGCATTTT,CASSSGLYGNQPQHF
TRBJ2-4,many,TRBV6-1,-,TGTGCCAGCGGGGAGTTGACTAAAAACATTCAGTACTTC,CASGELTKNIQYF
TRBJ1-5,-,TRBV12-3/TRBV12-4,TRBD1,TGTGCCAGCAGTCTGCGGGACAGGGCGGATGAGGGCAATCAGCCCCAGCATTTT,CASSLRDRADEGNQPQHF
TRBJ2-3,-,TRBV6-2/TRBV6-3,-,TGTGCCAGCAGGTGGCGCGACAGCACAGATACGCAGTATTTT,CASRWRDSTDTQYF
TRBJ1-1,-,TRBV19,-,TGTGCCAGTAGTAAGGGGCTAATGAACACTGAAGCTTTCTTT,CASSKGLMNTEAFF
TRBJ2-4,few,TRBV20-1,-,TGCAGTTCTAACGGAGGCCCCGGGGCCATTCAGTACTTC,CSSNGGPGAIQYF
TRBJ1-1,-,TRBV15,TRBD1,TGTGCCACCTCAGACAGGGGTGGCACTGAAGCTTTCTTT,CATSDRGGTEAFF
TRBJ1-5,many,TRBV24-1,-,TGTGCCACCAGTGATACAGGAGACCGGCCCCAGCATTTT,CATSDTGDRPQHF
TRBJ1-1,many,TRBV12-3/TRBV12-4,-,TGTGCCAGCCGTCCGAAAACGAGCACTGAAGCTTTCTTT,CASRPKTSTEAFF
TRBJ1-2,few,TRBV4-1,-,TGCGCCAGCAGCCCACCCGGGACTAACTATGGCTACACCTTC,CASSPPGTNYGYTF
TRBJ2-1,few,TRBV12-3/TRBV12-4,-,TGTGCCAGCAGTTTAAACCAACTAGCCAGATGGGAGCAGTTCTTC,CASSLNQLARWEQFF
TRBJ2-1,many,TRBV12-3/TRBV12-4,TRBD2,TGTGCCAGCAGTTTAGTGGCGGGAGGGCCCCACAATGAGCAGTTCTTC,CASSLVAGGPHNEQFF
TRBJ1-1,-,TRBV20-1,-,TGCAGTGCCAGAAGGGGGTCCATGAACACTGAAGCTTTCTTT,CSARRGSMNTEAFF